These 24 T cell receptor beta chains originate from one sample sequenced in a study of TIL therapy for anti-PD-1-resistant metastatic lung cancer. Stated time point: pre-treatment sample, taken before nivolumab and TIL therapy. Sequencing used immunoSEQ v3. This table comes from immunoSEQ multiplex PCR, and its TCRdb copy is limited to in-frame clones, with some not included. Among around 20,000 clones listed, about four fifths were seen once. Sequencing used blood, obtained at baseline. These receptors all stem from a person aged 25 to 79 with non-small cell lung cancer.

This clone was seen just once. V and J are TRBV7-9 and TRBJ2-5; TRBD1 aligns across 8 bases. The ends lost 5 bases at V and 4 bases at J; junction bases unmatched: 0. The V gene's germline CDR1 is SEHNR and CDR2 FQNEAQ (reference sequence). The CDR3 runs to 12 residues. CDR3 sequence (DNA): TGTGCCAGCAGCACAGGGGGAGAGACCCAGTACTTC. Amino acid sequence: CASSTGGETQYF.

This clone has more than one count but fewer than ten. The CDR3 loop is CASSESYGYTF. In DNA form, the CDR3 reads TGTGCCAGCAGTGAGTCCTATGGCTACACCTTC. The chain uses TRBV2 and TRBJ1-2; D gene unclear. This CDR3 contains 11 residues. Germline CDR1 and CDR2: SNHLY and FYNNEI. V was cut by 3 bases and J by 4 bases, with 3 bases left in between.

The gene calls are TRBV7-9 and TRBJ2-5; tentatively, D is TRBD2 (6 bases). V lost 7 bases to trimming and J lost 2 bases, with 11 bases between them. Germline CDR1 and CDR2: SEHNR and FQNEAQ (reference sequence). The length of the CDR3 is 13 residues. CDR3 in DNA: TGTGCCAGCACCCTGCGGGGTCAAGAGACCCAGTACTTC. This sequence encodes CASTLRGQETQYF.

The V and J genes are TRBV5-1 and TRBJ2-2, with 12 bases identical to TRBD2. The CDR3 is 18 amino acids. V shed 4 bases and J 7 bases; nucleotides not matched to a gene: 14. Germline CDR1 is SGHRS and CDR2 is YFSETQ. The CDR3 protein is CASSRMTSGSSRDGELFF. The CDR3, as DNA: TGCGCCAGCAGCAGAATGACTAGCGGGAGCTCTCGGGACGGGGAGCTGTTTTTT. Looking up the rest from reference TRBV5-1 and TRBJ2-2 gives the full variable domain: KAGVTQTPRYLIKTRGQQVTLSCSPISGHRSVSWYQQTPGQGLQFLFEYFSETQRNKGNFPGRFSGRQFSNSRSEMNVSTLELGDSALYLCASSRMTSGSSRDGELFFGEGSRLTVL.

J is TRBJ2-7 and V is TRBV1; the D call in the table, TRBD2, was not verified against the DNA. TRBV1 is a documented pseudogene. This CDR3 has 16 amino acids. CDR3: CTSSQDLSGRPYEQYF. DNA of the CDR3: TGCACCAGCAGCCAGGACCTGAGCGGGAGGCCCTACGAGCAGTACTTC.

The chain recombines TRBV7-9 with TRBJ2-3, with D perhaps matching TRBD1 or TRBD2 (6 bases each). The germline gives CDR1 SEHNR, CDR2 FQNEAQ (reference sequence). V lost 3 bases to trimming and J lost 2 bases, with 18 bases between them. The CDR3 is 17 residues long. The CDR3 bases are TGTGCCAGCAGCTTTGGGACCACGGGGGCCCACACAGATACGCAGTATTTT. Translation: CASSFGTTGAHTDTQYF.

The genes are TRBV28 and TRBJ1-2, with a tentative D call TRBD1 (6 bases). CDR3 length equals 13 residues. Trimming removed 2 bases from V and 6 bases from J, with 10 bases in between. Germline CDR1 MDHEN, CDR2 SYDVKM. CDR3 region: CASSLRGLNGYTF. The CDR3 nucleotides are TGTGCCAGCAGTTTACGGGGGCTGAATGGCTACACCTTC.

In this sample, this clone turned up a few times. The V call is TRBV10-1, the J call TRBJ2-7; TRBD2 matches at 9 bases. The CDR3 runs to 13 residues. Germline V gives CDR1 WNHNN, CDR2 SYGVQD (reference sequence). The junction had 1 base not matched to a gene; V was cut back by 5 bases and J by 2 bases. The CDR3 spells CASSPSGTYEQYF. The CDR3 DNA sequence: TGCGCCAGCAGTCCTAGCGGGACCTACGAGCAGTACTTC.

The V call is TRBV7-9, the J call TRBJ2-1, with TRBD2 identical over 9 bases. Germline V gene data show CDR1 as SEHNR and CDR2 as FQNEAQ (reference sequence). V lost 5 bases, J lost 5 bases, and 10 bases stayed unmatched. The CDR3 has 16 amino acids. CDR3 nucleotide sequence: TGTGCCAGCAGCCCGGGCGGGGGGGCCGTTAACAATGAGCAGTTCTTC. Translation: CASSPGGGAVNNEQFF.

As DNA, the CDR3 is TGTGCCAGCAGCTTAGTGGACAGTACCACCGGGGAGCTGTTTTTT. Translation: CASSLVDSTTGELFF. J is TRBJ2-2 and V is TRBV7-2; maybe TRBD1 (6 bases). Germline V CDR1 and CDR2: SGHTA, FQGNSA. The CDR3 covers 15 residues. Between the trimmed V and J ends, which lost 1 base and 4 bases, there was a span of 10 bases.

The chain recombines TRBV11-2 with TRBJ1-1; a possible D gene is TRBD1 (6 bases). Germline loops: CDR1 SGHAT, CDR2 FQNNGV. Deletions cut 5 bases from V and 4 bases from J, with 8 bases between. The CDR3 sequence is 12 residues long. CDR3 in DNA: TGTGCCAGCAGCAGGGGGGTCACTGAAGCTTTCTTT. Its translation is CASSRGVTEAFF.

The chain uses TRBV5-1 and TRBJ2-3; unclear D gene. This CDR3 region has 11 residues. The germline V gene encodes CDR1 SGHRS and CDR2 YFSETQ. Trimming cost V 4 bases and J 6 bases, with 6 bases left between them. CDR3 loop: CASSIRDTQYF. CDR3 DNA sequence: TGCGCCAGCAGCATCCGGGATACGCAGTATTTT. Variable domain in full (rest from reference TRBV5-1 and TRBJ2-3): KAGVTQTPRYLIKTRGQQVTLSCSPISGHRSVSWYQQTPGQGLQFLFEYFSETQRNKGNFPGRFSGRQFSNSRSEMNVSTLELGDSALYLCASSIRDTQYFGPGTRLTVL.

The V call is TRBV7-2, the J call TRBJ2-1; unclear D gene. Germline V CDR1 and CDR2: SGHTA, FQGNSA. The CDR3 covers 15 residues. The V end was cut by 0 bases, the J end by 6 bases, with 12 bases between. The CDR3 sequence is CASSLARLGRNEQFF. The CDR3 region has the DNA TGTGCCAGCAGCTTAGCGCGGCTAGGTCGCAATGAGCAGTTCTTC.

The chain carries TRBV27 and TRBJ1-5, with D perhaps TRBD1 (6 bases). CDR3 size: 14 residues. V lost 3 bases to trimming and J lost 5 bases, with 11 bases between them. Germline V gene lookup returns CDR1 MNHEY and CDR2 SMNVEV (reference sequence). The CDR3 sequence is CASSFAGAHQPQHF. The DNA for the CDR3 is TGTGCCAGCAGTTTTGCGGGGGCCCATCAGCCCCAGCATTTT.

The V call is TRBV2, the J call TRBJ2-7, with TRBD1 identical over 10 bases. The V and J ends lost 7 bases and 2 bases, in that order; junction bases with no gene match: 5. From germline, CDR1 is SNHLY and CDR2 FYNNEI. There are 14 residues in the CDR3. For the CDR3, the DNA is TGTGCCAGCAATCCTGACAGGGGGCCCTACGAGCAGTACTTC. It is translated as CASNPDRGPYEQYF.

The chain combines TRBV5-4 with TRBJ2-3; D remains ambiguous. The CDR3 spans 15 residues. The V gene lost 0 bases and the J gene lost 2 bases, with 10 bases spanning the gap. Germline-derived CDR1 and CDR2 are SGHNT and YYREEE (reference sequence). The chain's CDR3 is CASSLVGGSTDTQYF. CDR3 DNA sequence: TGTGCCAGCAGCTTGGTTGGCGGCTCCACAGATACGCAGTATTTT.

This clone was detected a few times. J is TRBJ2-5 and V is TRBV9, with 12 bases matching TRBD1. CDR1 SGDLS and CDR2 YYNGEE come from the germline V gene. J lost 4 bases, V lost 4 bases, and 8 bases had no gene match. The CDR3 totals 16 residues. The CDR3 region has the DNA TGTGCCAGCAGCTCTTCCGGGACAGGGGGCGGAGAGACCCAGTACTTC. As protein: CASSSSGTGGGETQYF. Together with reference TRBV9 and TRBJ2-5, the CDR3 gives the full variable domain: DSGVTQTPKHLITATGQRVTLRCSPRSGDLSVYWYQQSLDQGLQFLIQYYNGEERAKGNILERFSAQQFPDLHSELNLSSLELGDSALYFCASSSSGTGGGETQYFGPGTRLLVL.

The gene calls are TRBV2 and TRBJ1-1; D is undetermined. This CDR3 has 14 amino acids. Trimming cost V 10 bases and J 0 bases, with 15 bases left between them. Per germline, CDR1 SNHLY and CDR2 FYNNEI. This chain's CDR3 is CATIPRAMNTEAFF. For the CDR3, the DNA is TGTGCCACCATCCCACGAGCGATGAACACTGAAGCTTTCTTT.

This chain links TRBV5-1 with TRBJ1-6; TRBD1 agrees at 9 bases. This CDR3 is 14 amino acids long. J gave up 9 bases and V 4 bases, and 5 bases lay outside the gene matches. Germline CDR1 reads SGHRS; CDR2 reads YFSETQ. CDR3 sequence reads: CASSRTGDGSPLHF. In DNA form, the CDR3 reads TGCGCCAGCAGCCGGACAGGGGACGGTTCACCCCTCCACTTT.

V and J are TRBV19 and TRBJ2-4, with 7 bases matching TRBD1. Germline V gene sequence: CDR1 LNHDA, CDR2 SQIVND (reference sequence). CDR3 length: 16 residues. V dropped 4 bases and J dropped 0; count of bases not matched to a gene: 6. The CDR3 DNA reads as TGTGCCAGTAGTAGGGACAGATCTCTAGCCAAAAACATTCAGTACTTC. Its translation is CASSRDRSLAKNIQYF.

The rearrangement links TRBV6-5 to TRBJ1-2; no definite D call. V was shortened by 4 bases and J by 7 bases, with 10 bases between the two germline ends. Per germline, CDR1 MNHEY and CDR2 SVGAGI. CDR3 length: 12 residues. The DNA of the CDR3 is TGTGCCAGCAGTTCCGACATTTTTGGCTACACCTTC. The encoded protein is CASSSDIFGYTF.

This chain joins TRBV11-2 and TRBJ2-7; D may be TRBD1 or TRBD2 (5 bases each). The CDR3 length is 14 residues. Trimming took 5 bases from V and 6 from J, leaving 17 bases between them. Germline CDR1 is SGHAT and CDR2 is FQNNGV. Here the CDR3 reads CASSPDFLGAEQYF. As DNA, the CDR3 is TGTGCCAGCAGCCCGGACTTCCTTGGGGCCGAGCAGTACTTC.

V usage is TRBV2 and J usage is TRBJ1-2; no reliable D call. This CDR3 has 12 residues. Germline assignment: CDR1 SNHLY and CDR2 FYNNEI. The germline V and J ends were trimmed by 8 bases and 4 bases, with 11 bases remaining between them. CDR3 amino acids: CASARAGYGYTF. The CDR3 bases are TGTGCCAGCGCCCGGGCGGGCTATGGCTACACCTTC.

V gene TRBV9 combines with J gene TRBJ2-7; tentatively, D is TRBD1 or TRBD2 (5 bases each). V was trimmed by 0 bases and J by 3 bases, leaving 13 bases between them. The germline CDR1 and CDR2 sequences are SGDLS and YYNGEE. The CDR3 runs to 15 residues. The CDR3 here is CASSVDQGTFYEQYF. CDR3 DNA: TGTGCCAGCAGCGTAGACCAAGGGACCTTCTACGAGCAGTACTTC.